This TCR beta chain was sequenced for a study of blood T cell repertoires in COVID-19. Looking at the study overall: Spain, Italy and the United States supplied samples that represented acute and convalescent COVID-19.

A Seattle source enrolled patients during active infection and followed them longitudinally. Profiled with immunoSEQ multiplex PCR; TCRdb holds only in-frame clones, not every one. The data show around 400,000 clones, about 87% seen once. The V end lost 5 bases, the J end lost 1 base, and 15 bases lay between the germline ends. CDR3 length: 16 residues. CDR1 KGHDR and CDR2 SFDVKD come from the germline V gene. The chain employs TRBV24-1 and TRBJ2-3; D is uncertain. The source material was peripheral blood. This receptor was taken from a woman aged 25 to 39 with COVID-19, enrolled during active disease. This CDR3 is CATSGQLPSGTDTQYF. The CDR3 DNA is TGTGCCACCAGTGGTCAACTGCCCTCGGGCACAGATACGCAGTATTTT.